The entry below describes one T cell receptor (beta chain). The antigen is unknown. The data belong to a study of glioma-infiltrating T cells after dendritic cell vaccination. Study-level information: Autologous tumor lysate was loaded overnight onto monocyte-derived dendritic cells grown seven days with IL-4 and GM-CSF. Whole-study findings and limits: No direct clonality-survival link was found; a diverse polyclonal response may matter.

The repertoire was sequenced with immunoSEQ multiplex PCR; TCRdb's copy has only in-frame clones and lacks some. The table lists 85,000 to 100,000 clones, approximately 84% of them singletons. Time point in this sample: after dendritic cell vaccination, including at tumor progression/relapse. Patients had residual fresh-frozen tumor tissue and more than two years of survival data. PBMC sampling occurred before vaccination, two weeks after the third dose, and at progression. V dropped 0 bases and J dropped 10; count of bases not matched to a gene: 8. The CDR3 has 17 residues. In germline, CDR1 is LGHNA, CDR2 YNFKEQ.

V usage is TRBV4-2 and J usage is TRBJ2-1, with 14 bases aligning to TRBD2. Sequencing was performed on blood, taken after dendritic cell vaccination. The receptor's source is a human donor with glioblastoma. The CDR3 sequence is CASSQDGLAGGLREQFF. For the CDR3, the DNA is TGTGCCAGCAGCCAAGATGGACTAGCGGGGGGCCTGAGGGAGCAGTTCTTC.